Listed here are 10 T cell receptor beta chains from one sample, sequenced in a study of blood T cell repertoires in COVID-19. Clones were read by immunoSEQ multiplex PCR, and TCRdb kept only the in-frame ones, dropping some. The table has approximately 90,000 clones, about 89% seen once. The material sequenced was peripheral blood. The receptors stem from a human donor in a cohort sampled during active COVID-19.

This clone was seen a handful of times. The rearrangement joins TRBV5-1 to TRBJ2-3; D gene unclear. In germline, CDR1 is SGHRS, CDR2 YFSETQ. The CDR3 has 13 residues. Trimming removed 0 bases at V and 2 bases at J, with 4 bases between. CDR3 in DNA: TGCGCCAGCAGCTTGGGTCTCACAGATACGCAGTATTTT. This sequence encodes CASSLGLTDTQYF. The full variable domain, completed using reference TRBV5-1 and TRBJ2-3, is KAGVTQTPRYLIKTRGQQVTLSCSPISGHRSVSWYQQTPGQGLQFLFEYFSETQRNKGNFPGRFSGRQFSNSRSEMNVSTLELGDSALYLCASSLGLTDTQYFGPGTRLTVL.

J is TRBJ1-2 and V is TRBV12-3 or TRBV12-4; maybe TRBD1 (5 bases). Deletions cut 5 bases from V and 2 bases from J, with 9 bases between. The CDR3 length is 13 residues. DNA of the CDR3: TGTGCCAGCAGTCCGGACATAAACTATGGCTACACCTTC. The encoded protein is CASSPDINYGYTF.

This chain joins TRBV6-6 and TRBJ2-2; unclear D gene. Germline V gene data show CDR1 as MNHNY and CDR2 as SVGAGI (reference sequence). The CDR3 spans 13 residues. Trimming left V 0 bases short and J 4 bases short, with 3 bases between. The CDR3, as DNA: TGTGCCAGCAGTTACTCGAGCACCGGGGAGCTGTTTTTT. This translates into CASSYSSTGELFF.

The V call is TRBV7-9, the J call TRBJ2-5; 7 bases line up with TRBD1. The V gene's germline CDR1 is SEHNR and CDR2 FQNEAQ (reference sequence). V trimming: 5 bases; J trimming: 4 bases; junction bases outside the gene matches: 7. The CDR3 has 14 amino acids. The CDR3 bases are TGTGCCAGCAGCCCAACAGGGGCCGGAGAGACCCAGTACTTC. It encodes CASSPTGAGETQYF.

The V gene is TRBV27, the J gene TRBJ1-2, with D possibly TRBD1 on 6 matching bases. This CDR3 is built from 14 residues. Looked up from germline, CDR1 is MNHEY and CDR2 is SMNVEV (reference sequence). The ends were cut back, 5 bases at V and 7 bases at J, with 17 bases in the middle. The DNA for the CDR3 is TGTGCCAGCAGTCCGAAACAGGGTTCTCTTGGCTACACCTTC. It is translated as CASSPKQGSLGYTF.

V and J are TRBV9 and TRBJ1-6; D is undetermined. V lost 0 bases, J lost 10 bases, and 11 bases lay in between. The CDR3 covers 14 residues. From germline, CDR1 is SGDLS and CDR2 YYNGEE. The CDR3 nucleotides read TGTGCCAGCAGCGTAGAGGCGGGCAGGTCACCCCTCCACTTT. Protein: CASSVEAGRSPLHF.

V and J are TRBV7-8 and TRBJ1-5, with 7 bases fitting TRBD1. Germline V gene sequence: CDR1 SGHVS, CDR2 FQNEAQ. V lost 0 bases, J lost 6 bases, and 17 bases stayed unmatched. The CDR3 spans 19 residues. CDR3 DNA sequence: TGTGCCAGCAGCTTAGCACCGGACAGGTTTAGATTATCCCCTCAGCCCCAGCATTTT. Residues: CASSLAPDRFRLSPQPQHF.

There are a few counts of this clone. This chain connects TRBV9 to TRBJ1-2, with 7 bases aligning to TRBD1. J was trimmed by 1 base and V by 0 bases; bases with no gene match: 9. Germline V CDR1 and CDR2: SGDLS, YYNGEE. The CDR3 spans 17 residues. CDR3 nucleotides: TGTGCCAGCAGCGTAGAGGGGGCGAACCCCATTAACTATGGCTACACCTTC. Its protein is CASSVEGANPINYGYTF.

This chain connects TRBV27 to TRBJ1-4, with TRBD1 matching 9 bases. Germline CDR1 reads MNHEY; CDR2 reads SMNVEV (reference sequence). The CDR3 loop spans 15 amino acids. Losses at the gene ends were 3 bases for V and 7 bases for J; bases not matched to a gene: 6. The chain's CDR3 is CASSLSGTGPEKLFF. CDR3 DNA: TGTGCCAGCAGTTTGTCCGGGACAGGGCCTGAAAAACTGTTTTTT.

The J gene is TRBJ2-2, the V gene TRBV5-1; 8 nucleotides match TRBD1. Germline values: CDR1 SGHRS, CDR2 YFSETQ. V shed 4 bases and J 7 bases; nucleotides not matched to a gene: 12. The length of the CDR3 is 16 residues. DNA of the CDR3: TGCGCCAGCAGCCCGCAGGGGGCGCGTGGGGTCGGGGAGCTGTTTTTT. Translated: CASSPQGARGVGELFF. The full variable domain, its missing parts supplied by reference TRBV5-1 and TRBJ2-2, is KAGVTQTPRYLIKTRGQQVTLSCSPISGHRSVSWYQQTPGQGLQFLFEYFSETQRNKGNFPGRFSGRQFSNSRSEMNVSTLELGDSALYLCASSPQGARGVGELFFGEGSRLTVL.